This TCR beta chain was found in a study of blood T cells in healthy people across ages (dated by TCRdb to 2013 to 2016). Context from the whole study: In model experiments, template switching captured roughly one uniquely barcoded TCR beta cDNA molecule for every two T cells. The donors were split into four age groups: young (average around 16 years), middle-aged (39), aged (more than 60) and long-lived (82). To avoid experimental bias, donors of different ages were randomly spread across the sequencing lanes. Using the same blood draw, the study looked at two additional independent replicas of 1 million unique cDNA reads for two donors, one aged 18 to 29 and the other aged 80 or older. The study measured age-related changes in TCR beta repertoire diversity using deep sequencing normalized with unique cDNA molecular identifiers.

Measured from the cysteine to the phenylalanine, the CDR3 is 12 residues long. The kept DNA is CDR3 alone, 36 bases in frame from the first base. V is shortened by 6 bases, J by 5 bases, and the region joining them spans 11 bases. Sequences DFQATT (CDR1) and SNEGSKA (CDR2) are obtained from the germline V gene (reference sequence). The library was generated by 5' RACE. TCRdb records Illumina HiSeq 2500 as the sequencer. A second PCR of roughly 7 to 11 cycles was performed with a sample-barcoded 5' primer and a J-beta primer mix. Each TCR beta cDNA molecule received a unique molecular identifier from a template-switch 5' adaptor carrying 12 random nucleotides. Each sample yielded at least 2.5 million CDR3-containing paired-end reads. First-strand cDNA synthesis was performed from all RNA using the Mint cDNA synthesis kit, with priming by a TRBC-specific oligonucleotide. After uracil-DNA glycosylase treatment, a first 18-cycle PCR used universal primers M1SS and BC2_uni_R on all cDNA. As for the authors' bioinformatics: For normalization, 1 million high-quality reads, each with a distinct molecular identifier, were randomly selected from each sample. Reads with shared molecular identifiers were discarded instead of being binned into consensus sequences. MiTCR, with a Q25 quality threshold and the strictest error-elimination algorithm, was used for CDR3 identification, clonotype clustering and error correction. A nonparametric unseen species model with Euler transformation was used to estimate a lower bound on total TCR beta diversity. TCRdb reran the public reads through fastp at Q25 and MiXCR, keeping productive beta chains. Entries that share a CDR3 protein sequence are merged under the most common genes and DNA. TCRdb, rather than the study authors, made the V and J calls. The sample data list around 670,000 distinct CDR3 sequences, and around 31% of these were observed just once. Less than 20% of the sample is taken by the ten largest.

Donors were about 36 systemically healthy Caucasian individuals from Russia aged roughly 6 to 100 years. Around 10 milliliters of peripheral blood were collected from each donor into EDTA-treated Vacutainer tubes. PBMCs were isolated by Ficoll-Paque density-gradient centrifugation, with at least 7 million obtained per sample. Trizol reagent was used to extract total RNA from the PBMCs, yielding at least 5.5 micrograms per sample. For every donor, flow cytometry on a PBMC aliquot measured the percentage of naive CD45RAhigh/CD27high T cells. General conclusions and limits of the study: Bulk unsorted PBMC profiling prevented conclusive comparison of naive and antigen-experienced compartments. A strong correlation was found between observed TCR beta diversity and the percentage of naive T cells measured by flow cytometry. Estimates of total diversity based on one million sequenced T cells were regarded as lower bounds and as underestimates. Because the CMV infection status of the donors was unknown, age-related changes in expanded clonotypes may potentially have been confounded. Observed TCR beta diversity per million T cells fell roughly linearly with age, and a significant reduction was already apparent by age around 40. Compared with the aged group, the long-lived group had more naive CD4+ T cells, fewer expanded clones and increased TCR diversity, a pattern suggesting age selection.

A note on this clonotype: The antigen it recognizes is unknown. Base qualities are missing; no much larger clone stands one base away.

The TCR comes from a woman of 80 years or more in good health. The V and J genes are TRBV20-1 and TRBJ2-1; TRBD2 is a possible D gene, resting on 5 matching bases. Sequencing was carried out using blood. The nucleotide sequence is given as TGCAGTGCCCCGGACGGGGACAATGAGCAGTTCTTC. The resulting protein is CSAPDGDNEQFF.